Following are 10 T cell receptor beta chains from one sample sequenced in a study of cytomegalovirus exposure and HLA in healthy donors. The PCR was carried out with 60 Vbeta primers and 13 Jbeta primers. Produced via immunoSEQ multiplex PCR; TCRdb's table is partial and in-frame only. Of 85,000 to 100,000 clones in the sample, around 64% were seen once. Sequenced: PBMCs. Receptors were obtained from a human donor in good health.

The chain is built from TRBV7-2 and TRBJ2-3, with D maybe TRBD2 (6 bases). CDR1 and CDR2 from the germline V gene are SGHTA and FQGNSA. The V and J ends lost 1 base and 0 bases respectively, with 8 bases between them. This CDR3 has 15 residues. This CDR3 reads CASSLGSGSTDTQYF. The DNA of the CDR3 is TGTGCCAGCAGCTTAGGCAGCGGGAGCACAGATACGCAGTATTTT.

V gene TRBV29-1 combines with J gene TRBJ1-1; D ambiguous. The CDR3 runs to 14 residues. CDR1 is SQVTM and CDR2 is ANQGSEA in the germline V gene. V was shortened by 6 bases and J by 7 bases, with 21 bases between the two germline ends. CDR3: CSVYRDSLFVEAFF. In DNA, the CDR3 is TGCAGCGTCTACCGGGATTCATTATTTGTTGAAGCTTTCTTT.

The V gene is TRBV5-1, the J gene TRBJ2-5; TRBD2 agrees at 13 bases. V gave up 4 bases and J gave up 0 bases; unmatched junction bases: 24. Germline V gives CDR1 SGHRS, CDR2 YFSETQ. This CDR3 contains 23 residues. The CDR3 DNA reads as TGCGCCAGCAGCCGATTGAGGACTAGCGGGGGCTCTTTGTCCTCACCGTACCAAGAGACCCAGTACTTC. The encoded protein is CASSRLRTSGGSLSSPYQETQYF. The whole variable domain, filled in from reference TRBV5-1 and TRBJ2-5, reads KAGVTQTPRYLIKTRGQQVTLSCSPISGHRSVSWYQQTPGQGLQFLFEYFSETQRNKGNFPGRFSGRQFSNSRSEMNVSTLELGDSALYLCASSRLRTSGGSLSSPYQETQYFGPGTRLLVL.

This chain uses TRBV7-2 with TRBJ1-5, with 8 nucleotides matching TRBD1. The CDR3 is 16 residues long. V trimming: 3 bases; J trimming: 3 bases; junction bases outside the gene matches: 7. Per germline, CDR1 SGHTA and CDR2 FQGNSA. CDR3 amino acids: CASSLFRGRTNQPQHF. The CDR3 DNA follows: TGTGCCAGCAGCTTGTTCAGGGGGCGGACCAATCAGCCCCAGCATTTT.

This clone was observed a handful of times. The gene calls are TRBV9 and TRBJ2-4, with 7 positions matching TRBD1. Germline-derived CDR1 and CDR2 are SGDLS and YYNGEE. The trim removed 0 bases at V and 7 bases at J, leaving 4 bases unmatched. The CDR3 has 14 amino acids. CDR3 DNA sequence: TGTGCCAGCAGCGTAGGAGGGGGCAGGAACATTCAGTACTTC. Its protein is CASSVGGGRNIQYF.

This clone was seen more than once but under ten times. The rearrangement uses TRBV4-1 and TRBJ2-3; no definite D call. The V end was cut by 2 bases, the J end by 2 bases, with 11 bases between. CDR1 and CDR2 (germline): MGHRA, YSYEKL. This CDR3 is 15 amino acids long. The CDR3 here is CASSQLPVATDTQYF. CDR3 in DNA: TGCGCCAGCAGCCAACTCCCTGTGGCCACAGATACGCAGTATTTT.

V gene TRBV19 combines with J gene TRBJ1-4; 7 nucleotides agree with TRBD1. From germline, CDR1 is LNHDA and CDR2 SQIVND (reference sequence). The CDR3 extends over 15 amino acids. Trimming removed 5 bases from V and 7 bases from J; junction bases left unmatched: 10. DNA of the CDR3: TGTGCCAGTAGTCTCCGGACAGGCTTCGGTGAAAAACTGTTTTTT. The encoded protein is CASSLRTGFGEKLFF.

V and J are TRBV7-9 and TRBJ2-3; TRBD2 matches at 9 bases. The CDR3 covers 15 residues. After removal of 5 bases from V and 2 bases from J, the junction contained 5 bases not matched to a gene. Per germline, CDR1 SEHNR and CDR2 FQNEAQ (reference sequence). CDR3 region: CASSASGGYTDTQYF. For the CDR3, the DNA is TGTGCCAGCAGCGCAAGCGGGGGGTACACAGATACGCAGTATTTT. Full variable domain (outside the CDR3, taken from reference TRBV7-9 and TRBJ2-3): DTGVSQNPRHKITKRGQNVTFRCDPISEHNRLYWYRQTLGQGPEFLTYFQNEAQLEKSRLLSDRFSAERPKGSFSTLEIQRTEQGDSAMYLCASSASGGYTDTQYFGPGTRLTVL.

The chain joins TRBV25-1 to TRBJ2-5; D is possibly TRBD1 (6 bases). This CDR3 contains 13 residues. Germline lookup yields CDR1 MGHDK and CDR2 SYGVNS. The V gene lost 5 bases and the J gene lost 4 bases, with 11 bases spanning the gap. This CDR3 is CASSPQGGETQYF. The CDR3 DNA reads TGTGCCAGCAGTCCACAGGGTGGAGAGACCCAGTACTTC.

This chain connects TRBV21-1 to TRBJ1-2. TRBV21-1 is marked as a pseudogene. The CDR3 consists of 11 residues. The chain's CDR3 is CASTPSSGYTF. CDR3 bases: TGTGCCAGCACTCCCTCGAGTGGCTACACCTTC.